The text below deals with one TCR beta chain. This sample is drawn from a study of OX40 agonist ivuxolimab in advanced cancers. About the study: Patients received ivuxolimab, an intravenous treatment, every 2 weeks at 0.01 to 10 mg/kg.

This CDR3 spans 15 amino acids. The germline gives CDR1 MNHNY, CDR2 SVGAGI (reference sequence). The V segment lost 5 bases and the J segment 4 bases; nucleotides outside the gene matches: 4. Here immunoSEQ multiplex PCR was the method, and the copy in TCRdb shows in-frame clones only, minus some. Of under 90,000 clones listed, over 85% are singletons. Sample: CD4+ or CD8+ T cells sorted from blood, taken in a trial of the OX40 agonist ivuxolimab. The receptor was isolated from an adult with an advanced solid tumor such as melanoma, head and neck, liver or kidney cancer. The chain links TRBV6-6 to TRBJ1-3, with TRBD1 identical over 11 bases. CDR3 region: CASSPGQGAGNTIYF. The CDR3, as DNA: TGTGCCAGCAGTCCAGGACAGGGGGCAGGAAACACCATATATTTT.